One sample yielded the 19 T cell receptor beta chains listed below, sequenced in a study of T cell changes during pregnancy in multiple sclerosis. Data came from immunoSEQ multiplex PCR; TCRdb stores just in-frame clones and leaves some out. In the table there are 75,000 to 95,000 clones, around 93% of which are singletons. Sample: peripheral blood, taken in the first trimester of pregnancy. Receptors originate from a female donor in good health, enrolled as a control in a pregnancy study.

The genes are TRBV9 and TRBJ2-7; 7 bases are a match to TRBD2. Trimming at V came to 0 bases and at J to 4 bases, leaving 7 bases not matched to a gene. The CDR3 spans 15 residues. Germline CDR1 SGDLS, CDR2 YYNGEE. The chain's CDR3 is CASSVGDGGGYEQYF. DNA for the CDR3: TGTGCCAGCAGCGTAGGAGATGGGGGGGGTTACGAGCAGTACTTC.

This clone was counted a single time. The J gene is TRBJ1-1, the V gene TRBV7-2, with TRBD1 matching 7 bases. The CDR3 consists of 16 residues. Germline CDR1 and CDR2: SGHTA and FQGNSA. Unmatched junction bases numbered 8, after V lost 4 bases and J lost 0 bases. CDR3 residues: CASSSPRTGLNTEAFF. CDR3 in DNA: TGTGCCAGCAGCTCCCCCAGGACAGGCCTGAACACTGAAGCTTTCTTT.

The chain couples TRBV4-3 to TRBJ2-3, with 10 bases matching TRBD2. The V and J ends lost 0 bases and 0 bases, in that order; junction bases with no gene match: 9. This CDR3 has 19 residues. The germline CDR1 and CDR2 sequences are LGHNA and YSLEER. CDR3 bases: TGCGCCAGCAGCCAAGAGGCTAGCGGGGGAGTTTTTAGCACAGATACGCAGTATTTT. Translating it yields CASSQEASGGVFSTDTQYF.

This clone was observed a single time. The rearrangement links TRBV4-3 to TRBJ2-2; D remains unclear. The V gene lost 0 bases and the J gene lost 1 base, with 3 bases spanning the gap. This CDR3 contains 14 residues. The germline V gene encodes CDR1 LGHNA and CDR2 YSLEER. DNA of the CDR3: TGCGCCAGCAGCCAAGACAAGAACACCGGGGAGCTGTTTTTT. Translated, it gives CASSQDKNTGELFF.

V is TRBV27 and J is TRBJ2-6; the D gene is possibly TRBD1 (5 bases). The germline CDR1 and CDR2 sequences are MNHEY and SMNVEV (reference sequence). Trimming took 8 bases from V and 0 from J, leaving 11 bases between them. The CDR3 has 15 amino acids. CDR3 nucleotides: TGTGCCAGCCAGGGTTTCTTCTCTGGGGCCAACGTCCTGACTTTC. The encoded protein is CASQGFFSGANVLTF.

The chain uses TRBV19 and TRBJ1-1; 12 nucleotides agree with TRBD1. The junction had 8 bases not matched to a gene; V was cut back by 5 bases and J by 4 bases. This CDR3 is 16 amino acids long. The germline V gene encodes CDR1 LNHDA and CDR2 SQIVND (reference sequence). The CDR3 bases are TGTGCCAGTAGTCCGGGACAGGGGGCCCCCTCCACTGAAGCTTTCTTT. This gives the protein CASSPGQGAPSTEAFF.

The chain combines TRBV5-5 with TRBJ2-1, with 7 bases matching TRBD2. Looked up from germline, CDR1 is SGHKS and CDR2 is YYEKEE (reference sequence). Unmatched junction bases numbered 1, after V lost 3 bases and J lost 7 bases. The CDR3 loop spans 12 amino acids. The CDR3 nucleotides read TGTGCCAGCAGCTGGACTAGTAATGAGCAGTTCTTC. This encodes CASSWTSNEQFF. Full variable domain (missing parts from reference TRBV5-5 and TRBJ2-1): DAGVTQSPTHLIKTRGQQVTLRCSPISGHKSVSWYQQVLGQGPQFIFQYYEKEERGRGNFPDRFSARQFPNYSSELNVNALLLGDSALYLCASSWTSNEQFFGPGTRLTVL.

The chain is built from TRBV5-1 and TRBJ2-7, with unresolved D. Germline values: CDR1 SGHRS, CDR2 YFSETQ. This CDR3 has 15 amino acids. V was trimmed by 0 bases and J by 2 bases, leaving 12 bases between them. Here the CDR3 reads CASSLDRERPYEQYF. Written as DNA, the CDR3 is TGCGCCAGCAGCTTGGACAGAGAGAGACCCTACGAGCAGTACTTC.

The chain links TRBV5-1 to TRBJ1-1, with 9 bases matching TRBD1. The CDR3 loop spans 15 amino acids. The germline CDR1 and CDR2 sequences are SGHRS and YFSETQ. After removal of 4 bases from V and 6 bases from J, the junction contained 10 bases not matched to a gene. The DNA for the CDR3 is TGCGCCAGCAGCCGTGACAGGGGGGGCCTTGCTGAAGCTTTCTTT. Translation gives CASSRDRGGLAEAFF.

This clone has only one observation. The DNA for the CDR3 is TGTGCCAGCTCTTCCGGGACAGGGGGCAACTATGGCTACACCTTC. Amino acids: CASSSGTGGNYGYTF. The V gene is TRBV18, the J gene TRBJ1-2; 12 nucleotides agree with TRBD1. The CDR3 has 15 residues. Trimming removed 6 bases from V and 2 bases from J; junction bases left unmatched: 4. Germline loops: CDR1 KGHSH, CDR2 LQKENI.

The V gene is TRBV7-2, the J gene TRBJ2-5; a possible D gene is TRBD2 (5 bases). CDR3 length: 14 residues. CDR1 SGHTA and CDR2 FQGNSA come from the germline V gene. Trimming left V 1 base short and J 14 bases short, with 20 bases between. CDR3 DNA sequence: TGTGCCAGCAGCTTAGGCCCATCAATGGAGGACCGTTACTTC. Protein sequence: CASSLGPSMEDRYF. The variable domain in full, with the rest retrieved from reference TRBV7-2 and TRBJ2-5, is GAGVSQSPSNKVTEKGKDVELRCDPISGHTALYWYRQSLGQGLEFLIYFQGNSAPDKSGLPSDRFSAERTGGSVSTLTIQRTQQEDSAVYLCASSLGPSMEDRYFGPGTRLLVL.

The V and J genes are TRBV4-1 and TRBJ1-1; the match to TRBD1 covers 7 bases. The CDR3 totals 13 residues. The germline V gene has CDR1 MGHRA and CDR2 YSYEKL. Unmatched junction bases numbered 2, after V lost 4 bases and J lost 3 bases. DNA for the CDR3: TGCGCCAGCAGCCCTGACAGGGACACTGAAGCTTTCTTT. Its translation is CASSPDRDTEAFF.

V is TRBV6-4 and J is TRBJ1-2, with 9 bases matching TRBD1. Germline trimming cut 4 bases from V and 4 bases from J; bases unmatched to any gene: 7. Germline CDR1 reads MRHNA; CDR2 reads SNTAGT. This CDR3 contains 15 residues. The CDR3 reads CASSVTGGWVYGYTF. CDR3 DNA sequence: TGTGCCAGCAGTGTGACAGGGGGGTGGGTCTATGGCTACACCTTC.

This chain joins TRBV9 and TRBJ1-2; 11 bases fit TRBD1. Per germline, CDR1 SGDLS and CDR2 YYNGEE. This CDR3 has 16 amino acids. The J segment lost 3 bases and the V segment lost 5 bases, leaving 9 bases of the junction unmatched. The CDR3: CASSTGTGGGYYGYTF. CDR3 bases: TGTGCCAGCAGTACCGGGACAGGGGGGGGCTACTATGGCTACACCTTC.

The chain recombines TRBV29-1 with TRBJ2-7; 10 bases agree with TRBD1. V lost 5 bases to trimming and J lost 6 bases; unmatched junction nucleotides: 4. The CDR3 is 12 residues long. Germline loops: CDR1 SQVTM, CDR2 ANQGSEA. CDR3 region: CSVQTGGLEQYF. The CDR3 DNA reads TGCAGCGTTCAGACAGGGGGCCTCGAGCAGTACTTC.

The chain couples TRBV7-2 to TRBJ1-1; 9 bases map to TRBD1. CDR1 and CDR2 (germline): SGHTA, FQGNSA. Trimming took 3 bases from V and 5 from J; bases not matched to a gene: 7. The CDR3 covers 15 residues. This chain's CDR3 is CASSFTGTGLTEAFF. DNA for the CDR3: TGTGCCAGCAGCTTTACCGGGACAGGGCTGACTGAAGCTTTCTTT.

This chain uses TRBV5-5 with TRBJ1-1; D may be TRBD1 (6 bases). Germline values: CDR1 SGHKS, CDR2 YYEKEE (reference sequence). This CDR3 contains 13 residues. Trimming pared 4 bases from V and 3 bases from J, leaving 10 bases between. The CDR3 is CASSRHRDTEAFF. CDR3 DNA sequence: TGTGCCAGCAGCCGTCACAGGGACACTGAAGCTTTCTTT. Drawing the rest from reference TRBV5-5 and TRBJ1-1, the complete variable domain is DAGVTQSPTHLIKTRGQQVTLRCSPISGHKSVSWYQQVLGQGPQFIFQYYEKEERGRGNFPDRFSARQFPNYSSELNVNALLLGDSALYLCASSRHRDTEAFFGQGTRLTVV.

The CDR3 spells CASSSQGGNQPQHF. Here the CDR3 DNA reads TGTGCCAGCAGCTCCCAGGGGGGAAATCAGCCCCAGCATTTT. V gene TRBV7-6 combines with J gene TRBJ1-5; 7 nucleotides align to TRBD1. CDR3 length: 14 residues. Germline CDR1 is SGHVS and CDR2 is FNYEAQ. After removal of 4 bases from V and 4 bases from J, the junction contained 4 bases not matched to a gene.

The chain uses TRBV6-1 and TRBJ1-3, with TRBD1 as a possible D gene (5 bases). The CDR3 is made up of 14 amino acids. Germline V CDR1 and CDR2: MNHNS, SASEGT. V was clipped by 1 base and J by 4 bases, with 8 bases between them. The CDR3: CASSEGGEGNTIYF. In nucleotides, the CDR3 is TGTGCCAGCAGTGAAGGGGGGGAGGGAAACACCATATATTTT.